This record covers a single T cell receptor beta chain. Trimming pared 3 bases from V and 0 bases from J, leaving 5 bases between. This CDR3 comprises 13 residues. Germline lookup yields CDR1 DFQATT and CDR2 SNEGSKA (reference sequence). These data originate in a study of control samples from healthy donors and cancer patients. Clones were read by immunoSEQ multiplex PCR, and TCRdb kept only the in-frame ones, dropping some. Among more than 70,000 clones listed, roughly 89% were seen once. The rearrangement uses TRBV20-1 and TRBJ1-4; the D is unclear. The sequence was obtained from a man in his sixties with lung cancer. Sequenced sample: PBMCs. The CDR3 is CSASKATNEKLFF. CDR3 nucleotides: TGCAGTGCTAGTAAAGCAACTAATGAAAAACTGTTTTTT.